This T cell receptor beta chain originates from a study of technical replicates of blood from a handful of donors. The CDR3 covers 14 residues. Germline V gives CDR1 SGHDT, CDR2 YYEEEE. Trimming removed 2 bases from V and 1 base from J; junction bases left unmatched: 1. The assay was immunoSEQ multiplex PCR, and TCRdb's table has in-frame clones only and misses some. The sample holds approximately 81,000 clones, 90% to 97% seen once. This TCR was recovered from a human donor in good health. The material sequenced was T cells isolated from PBMCs. The gene calls are TRBV5-6 and TRBJ1-1, with TRBD1 matching 8 bases. CDR3 protein: CASSFGTGNTEAFF. In DNA, the CDR3 is TGTGCCAGCAGCTTCGGGACAGGGAACACTGAAGCTTTCTTT.